What follows is one TCR beta chain and its context. Measured with immunoSEQ multiplex PCR; TCRdb has only the in-frame clones, and not every one. The sample shows under 70,000 clones, about 85% of them seen only once. There are 14 residues in the CDR3. Germline V gene data show CDR1 as KGHSH and CDR2 as LQKENI. This specimen comes from a study of OX40 agonist ivuxolimab in advanced cancers. The wider study: Dose-escalation cases comprised hepatocellular carcinoma, melanoma, renal cell or head and neck cancer.

This sample comprised CD4+ or CD8+ T cells sorted from blood, obtained in a trial of the OX40 agonist ivuxolimab. The genes are TRBV18 and TRBJ2-5, with D possibly being TRBD1 (5 bases). Judging by the DNA end, TRBJ2-7 fits better; the J call may be wrong. The source of this sequence is an adult with an advanced solid tumor such as melanoma, head and neck, liver or kidney cancer. This CDR3 is CASSPGREENEQYF. As DNA, the CDR3 is TGTGCCAGCTCACCAGGCAGGGAAGAGAACGAGCAGTACTTC.